This passage covers 8 T cell receptor beta chains from one sample sequenced in a study of T cell responses to AZD1222 COVID-19 vaccine. Assay: immunoSEQ multiplex PCR; the TCRdb copy retains only in-frame clones and omits some. The sample has around 200,000 clones, under 95% seen once. This specimen consisted of peripheral blood, obtained on day 0 of AZD1222 vaccination. These receptors originate from an adult in good health.

V usage is TRBV7-2 and J usage is TRBJ2-3, with D unresolved. V lost 7 bases and J lost 1, with 15 bases in between. The CDR3 consists of 15 residues. Germline assignment: CDR1 SGHTA and CDR2 FQGNSA. The CDR3 protein is CASTQLPERTDTQYF. The DNA for the CDR3 is TGTGCCAGCACCCAATTACCCGAACGCACAGATACGCAGTATTTT.

This chain uses TRBV2 with TRBJ2-7; 9 bases fit TRBD1. Trimming removed 4 bases from V and 3 bases from J; junction bases left unmatched: 4. This CDR3 is built from 14 residues. In germline, CDR1 is SNHLY, CDR2 FYNNEI. The CDR3 nucleotides are TGTGCCAGCAGTGGCGGGACAGGGTTCTACGAGCAGTACTTC. This sequence encodes CASSGGTGFYEQYF. Variable domain in full (rest from reference TRBV2 and TRBJ2-7): EPEVTQTPSHQVTQMGQEVILRCVPISNHLYFYWYRQILGQKVEFLVSFYNNEISEKSEIFDDQFSVERPDGSNFTLKIRSTKLEDSAMYFCASSGGTGFYEQYFGPGTRLTVT.

The chain recombines TRBV24-1 with TRBJ2-3; 7 nucleotides line up with TRBD1. V gave up 3 bases and J gave up 0 bases; unmatched junction bases: 5. This CDR3 spans 16 amino acids. Germline V gene sequence: CDR1 KGHDR, CDR2 SFDVKD. The CDR3 coding sequence is TGTGCCACCAGTGATGTGACAGGGTCGAGCACAGATACGCAGTATTTT. As protein: CATSDVTGSSTDTQYF.

J is TRBJ1-5 and V is TRBV4-3; no firm D call. V lost 1 base, J lost 0 bases, and 7 bases lay in between. Germline lookup yields CDR1 LGHNA and CDR2 YSLEER. The CDR3 is 15 residues long. The chain's CDR3 is CASSQGSYSNQPQHF. For the CDR3, the DNA is TGCGCCAGCAGCCAAGGATCCTATAGCAATCAGCCCCAGCATTTT.

V usage is TRBV5-4 and J usage is TRBJ2-7; D may correspond to TRBD1 or TRBD2 (5 bases each). The length of the CDR3 is 14 residues. Germline CDR1 is SGHNT and CDR2 is YYREEE (reference sequence). The germline V and J ends were trimmed by 4 bases and 2 bases, with 13 bases remaining between them. The CDR3 DNA reads TGTGCCAGCAGCCCAGTCCTGGGACCCTACGAGCAGTACTTC. Residues: CASSPVLGPYEQYF.

V and J are TRBV5-8 and TRBJ2-5; D is perhaps TRBD1 (5 bases). The CDR3 contains 15 residues. Germline-derived CDR1 and CDR2 are SGHTS and YDEGEE. V dropped 4 bases and J dropped 2 bases, with 15 bases sitting between them. The CDR3 nucleotides are TGTGCCAGCAGCCGATACCCAGGGCGGCAAGAGACCCAGTACTTC. This translates into CASSRYPGRQETQYF.

This sequence joins TRBV27 and TRBJ1-5; TRBD1 matches 8 bases. The V gene's germline CDR1 is MNHEY and CDR2 SMNVEV (reference sequence). Trimming took 5 bases from V and 7 from J; bases not matched to a gene: 10. The length of the CDR3 is 15 residues. The CDR3 loop is CASSTYQGAGQPQHF. The DNA of the CDR3 is TGTGCCAGCAGTACATATCAGGGGGCTGGGCAGCCCCAGCATTTT.

V and J are TRBV28 and TRBJ1-2, with D uncertain. The CDR3 has 14 amino acids. The germline V gene encodes CDR1 MDHEN and CDR2 SYDVKM. The V and J ends lost 6 bases and 0 bases respectively, with 11 bases between them. CDR3 sequence (DNA): TGTGCCAGCAGATGGGGAAGAGCTAACTATGGCTACACCTTC. This translates into CASRWGRANYGYTF.